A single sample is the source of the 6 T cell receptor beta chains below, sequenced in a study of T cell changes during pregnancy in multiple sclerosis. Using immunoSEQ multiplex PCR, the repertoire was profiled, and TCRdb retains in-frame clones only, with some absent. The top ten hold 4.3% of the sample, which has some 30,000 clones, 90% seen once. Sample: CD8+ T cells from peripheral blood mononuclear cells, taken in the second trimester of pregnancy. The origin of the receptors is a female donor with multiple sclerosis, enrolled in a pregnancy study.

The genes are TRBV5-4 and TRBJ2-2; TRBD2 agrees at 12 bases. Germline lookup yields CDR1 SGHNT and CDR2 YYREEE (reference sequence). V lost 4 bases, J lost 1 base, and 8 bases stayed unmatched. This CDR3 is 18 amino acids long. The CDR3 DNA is TGTGCCAGCAGCGCGGTCGGACTAGCGGGGTTGAACACCGGGGAGCTGTTTTTT. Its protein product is CASSAVGLAGLNTGELFF.

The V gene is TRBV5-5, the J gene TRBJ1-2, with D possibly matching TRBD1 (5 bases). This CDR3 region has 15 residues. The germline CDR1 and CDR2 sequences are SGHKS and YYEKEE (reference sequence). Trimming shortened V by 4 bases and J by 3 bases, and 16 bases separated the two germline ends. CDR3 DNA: TGTGCCAGCAGCGCTACTGGCAGGGCCGACTATGGCTACACCTTC. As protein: CASSATGRADYGYTF.

The CDR3 bases are TGTGCCAGCCAAGGATGGCGGGAGGGTTCCTACGAGCAGTACTTC. Protein product: CASQGWREGSYEQYF. This chain joins TRBV2 and TRBJ2-7; 9 bases map to TRBD2. Per germline, CDR1 SNHLY and CDR2 FYNNEI. The CDR3 totals 15 residues. V shed 8 bases and J 1 base; nucleotides not matched to a gene: 9. Drawing the rest from reference TRBV2 and TRBJ2-7, the complete variable domain is EPEVTQTPSHQVTQMGQEVILRCVPISNHLYFYWYRQILGQKVEFLVSFYNNEISEKSEIFDDQFSVERPDGSNFTLKIRSTKLEDSAMYFCASQGWREGSYEQYFGPGTRLTVT.

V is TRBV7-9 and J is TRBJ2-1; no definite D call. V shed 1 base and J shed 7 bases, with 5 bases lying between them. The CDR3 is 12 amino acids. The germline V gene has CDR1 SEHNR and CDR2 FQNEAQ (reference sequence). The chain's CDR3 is CASSLELNEQFF. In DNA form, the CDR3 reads TGTGCCAGCAGCTTAGAACTTAATGAGCAGTTCTTC.

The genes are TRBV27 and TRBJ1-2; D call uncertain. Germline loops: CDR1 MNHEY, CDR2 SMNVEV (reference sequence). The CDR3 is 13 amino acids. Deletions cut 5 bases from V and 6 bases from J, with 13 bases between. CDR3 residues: CASSPSLGHGYTF. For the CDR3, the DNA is TGTGCCAGCAGTCCGTCGCTTGGGCATGGCTACACCTTC.

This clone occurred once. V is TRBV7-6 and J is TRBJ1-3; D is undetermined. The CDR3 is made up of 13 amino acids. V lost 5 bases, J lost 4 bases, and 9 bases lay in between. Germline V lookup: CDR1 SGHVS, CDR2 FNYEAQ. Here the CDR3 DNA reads TGTGCCAGCAGCCCCAGTTCCGGAAACACCATATATTTT. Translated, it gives CASSPSSGNTIYF. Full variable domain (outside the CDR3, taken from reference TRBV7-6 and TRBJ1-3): GAGVSQSPRYKVTKRGQDVALRCDPISGHVSLYWYRQALGQGPEFLTYFNYEAQQDKSGLPNDRFSAERPEGSISTLTIQRTEQRDSAMYRCASSPSSGNTIYFGEGSWLTVV.